Listed below are T cell receptor beta chains from one sample, sequenced in a study of cytomegalovirus exposure and HLA in healthy donors. TCRdb keeps only in-frame clones here, not all; method: immunoSEQ multiplex PCR. The table records some 180,000 clones, roughly 76% of them present only once. Sequencing was carried out using PBMCs. All receptors come from a male donor in good health and CMV-seronegative. Each CDR3 is given with its conserved first and last residue. The order of the fields is V gene, clone size, J gene, D gene, CDR3 DNA, CDR3 protein. D genes are given only for firm matches. Part of the rows lack a size; the others show once, few, many or a class for expanded clones.

v_gene: TRBV7-2
abundance: .
j_gene: TRBJ2-2
d_gene: .
CDR3nt: TGTGCCAGCAGCTTATCTTGGAACACCGGGGAGCTGTTTTTT
CDR3aa: CASSLSWNTGELFF

v_gene: TRBV5-1
abundance: .
j_gene: TRBJ1-2
d_gene: .
CDR3nt: TGCGCCAGCAGCCTCAGGGGAAACTATGGCTACACCTTC
CDR3aa: CASSLRGNYGYTF

v_gene: TRBV10-1
abundance: .
j_gene: TRBJ2-2
d_gene: .
CDR3nt: TGCGCCAGCAGTGACAAGGGGTTCTCCGGGGAGCTGTTTTTT
CDR3aa: CASSDKGFSGELFF

v_gene: TRBV10-1
abundance: .
j_gene: TRBJ2-7
d_gene: TRBD2
CDR3nt: TGCGCCAGCAGTGAGTCAGGACTAGCGGGCCTTGGGGAGCAGTACTTC
CDR3aa: CASSESGLAGLGEQYF

v_gene: TRBV5-6
abundance: .
j_gene: TRBJ1-5
d_gene: TRBD1
CDR3nt: TGTGCCAGCAGGAAGGGACAGGGGGTTAGCAATCAGCCCCAGCATTTT
CDR3aa: CASRKGQGVSNQPQHF

v_gene: TRBV6-5
abundance: .
j_gene: TRBJ1-1
d_gene: TRBD1
CDR3nt: TGTGCCAGCAGTGTACAGGGGGTGGCAGGCACTGAAGCTTTCTTT
CDR3aa: CASSVQGVAGTEAFF

v_gene: TRBV5-1
abundance: .
j_gene: TRBJ2-3
d_gene: .
CDR3nt: TGCGCCAGCAGCTCCCTAATTCACAGCACAGATACGCAGTATTTT
CDR3aa: CASSSLIHSTDTQYF

v_gene: TRBV5-4
abundance: .
j_gene: TRBJ1-1
d_gene: .
CDR3nt: TGTGCCAGCAGCTTGGCCGGACGCAATCCCCATGAGGGAACGGCTGAAGCTTTCTTT
CDR3aa: CASSLAGRNPHEGTAEAFF

v_gene: TRBV25-1
abundance: .
j_gene: TRBJ1-1
d_gene: .
CDR3nt: TGTGCCAGCAGTGAATACCCAGGTTCTGAAGCTTTCTTT
CDR3aa: CASSEYPGSEAFF

v_gene: TRBV19
abundance: .
j_gene: TRBJ2-1
d_gene: TRBD2
CDR3nt: TGTGCCAGTAGTTCTACCGCGTGGCGGGGGATGAGCAATGAGCAGTTCTTC
CDR3aa: CASSSTAWRGMSNEQFF

v_gene: TRBV28
abundance: once
j_gene: TRBJ1-2
d_gene: TRBD1
CDR3nt: TGTGCCAGCAGTTCCGGACAGGTTAGGTATGGCTACACCTTC
CDR3aa: CASSSGQVRYGYTF

v_gene: TRBV6-6
abundance: .
j_gene: TRBJ2-1
d_gene: TRBD2
CDR3nt: TGTGCCAGCAGTTCAGCGGGGGGCCCATACAATGAGCAGTTCTTC
CDR3aa: CASSSAGGPYNEQFF

v_gene: TRBV29-1
abundance: .
j_gene: TRBJ2-6
d_gene: .
CDR3nt: TGCAGCGTAAAGCAGGGGTGGACCTCTGGGGCCAACGTCCTGACTTTC
CDR3aa: CSVKQGWTSGANVLTF

v_gene: TRBV10-3
abundance: .
j_gene: TRBJ1-3
d_gene: .
CDR3nt: TGTGCCACCCGGAGGGATGCAGGCTCTGGAAACACCATATATTTT
CDR3aa: CATRRDAGSGNTIYF

v_gene: TRBV27
abundance: .
j_gene: TRBJ2-2
d_gene: .
CDR3nt: TGTGCCAGCAGTACCAGGGAGGATAACACCGGGGAGCTGTTTTTT
CDR3aa: CASSTREDNTGELFF

v_gene: TRBV19
abundance: .
j_gene: TRBJ2-7
d_gene: TRBD1
CDR3nt: TGTGCCAGTAGTGGACAGGGGTTCTACGAGCAGTACTTC
CDR3aa: CASSGQGFYEQYF

v_gene: TRBV5-6
abundance: once
j_gene: TRBJ2-7
d_gene: .
CDR3nt: TGTGCCAGCAGCTTCAAGGGGCAGGGAGAGCAGTACTTC
CDR3aa: CASSFKGQGEQYF

v_gene: TRBV5-4
abundance: .
j_gene: TRBJ2-3
d_gene: .
CDR3nt: TGTGCCAGCAGCTTGGAAACAGGGGAGGCAGATACGCAGTATTTT
CDR3aa: CASSLETGEADTQYF

v_gene: TRBV6-1
abundance: .
j_gene: TRBJ1-5
d_gene: TRBD1
CDR3nt: TGTGCCAGCAGTGAGAGGGGACAGGGGGCGAGAGGGAATCAGCCCCAGCATTTT
CDR3aa: CASSERGQGARGNQPQHF

v_gene: TRBV6-1
abundance: .
j_gene: TRBJ1-5
d_gene: .
CDR3nt: TGTGCCAGCAGTGTGCAGATCCAAGAACCCCAGCATTTT
CDR3aa: CASSVQIQEPQHF

v_gene: TRBV30
abundance: .
j_gene: TRBJ1-3
d_gene: .
CDR3nt: TGTGCCTGGAGTCCGGCCAGAACTAGCTCTGGAAACACCATATATTTT
CDR3aa: CAWSPARTSSGNTIYF

v_gene: TRBV6-5
abundance: .
j_gene: TRBJ1-2
d_gene: .
CDR3nt: TGTGCCAGCAGTTACGCGCAATCCACCCGTCCTTATGGCTACACCTTC
CDR3aa: CASSYAQSTRPYGYTF

v_gene: TRBV9
abundance: .
j_gene: TRBJ2-5
d_gene: TRBD2
CDR3nt: TGTGCCTGCACCCCCAGTAGCGGGGGGGGGCAAGAGACCCAGTACTTC
CDR3aa: CACTPSSGGGQETQYF

v_gene: TRBV6-5
abundance: .
j_gene: TRBJ2-7
d_gene: TRBD1
CDR3nt: TGTGCCAGCAGTTATTTACCGGGACAGGGGCCCTACGAGCAGTACTTC
CDR3aa: CASSYLPGQGPYEQYF

v_gene: TRBV5-4
abundance: .
j_gene: TRBJ2-1
d_gene: .
CDR3nt: TGTGCCAGCACCTTGGGGGGGCCCTCCTACAATGAGCAGTTCTTC
CDR3aa: CASTLGGPSYNEQFF

v_gene: TRBV30
abundance: .
j_gene: TRBJ2-3
d_gene: TRBD1
CDR3nt: TGTGCCTGGGACGGGCCAGGGGGCGTAACAGATACGCAGTATTTT
CDR3aa: CAWDGPGGVTDTQYF

v_gene: TRBV6-1
abundance: .
j_gene: TRBJ1-2
d_gene: .
CDR3nt: TGTGCCAGCAGGCCCCTGGGCCGAAACTATGGCTACACCTTC
CDR3aa: CASRPLGRNYGYTF

v_gene: TRBV4-1
abundance: .
j_gene: TRBJ2-1
d_gene: TRBD2
CDR3nt: TGCGCCAGCAGCCTCGGGACTAGCGGGGGACGATTCTACAATGAGCAGTTCTTC
CDR3aa: CASSLGTSGGRFYNEQFF

v_gene: TRBV6-5
abundance: .
j_gene: TRBJ1-2
d_gene: .
CDR3nt: TGTGCCAGCAGTTACTCGACTGCAGAAGCTAACTATGGCTACACCTTC
CDR3aa: CASSYSTAEANYGYTF

v_gene: TRBV6-5
abundance: .
j_gene: TRBJ2-5
d_gene: .
CDR3nt: TGTGCCAGCAGTTACGGGTTTGAGGGAATAGAGACCCAGTACTTC
CDR3aa: CASSYGFEGIETQYF

v_gene: TRBV7-2
abundance: once
j_gene: TRBJ1-4
d_gene: TRBD1
CDR3nt: TGTGCCAGCAGCTTAGCACCCGGGACAGAAAGAAAACTGTTTTTT
CDR3aa: CASSLAPGTERKLFF

v_gene: TRBV6-5
abundance: .
j_gene: TRBJ1-5
d_gene: .
CDR3nt: TGTGCCAGCAGACCCGCCGGGAGTCTATCCCAGCCCCAGCATTTT
CDR3aa: CASRPAGSLSQPQHF

v_gene: TRBV7-8
abundance: .
j_gene: TRBJ1-1
d_gene: .
CDR3nt: TGTGCCAGCAGCGGGTCGCGGGGTCGGTTTACTGAAGCTTTCTTT
CDR3aa: CASSGSRGRFTEAFF

v_gene: TRBV6-5
abundance: once
j_gene: TRBJ2-2
d_gene: .
CDR3nt: TGTGCCAGCAGAAACAGGGCCACCGGGGAGCTGTTTTTT
CDR3aa: CASRNRATGELFF

v_gene: TRBV6-5
abundance: .
j_gene: TRBJ2-2
d_gene: TRBD1
CDR3nt: TGTGCCAGCAGCGGGACAGGGAACACCGGGGAGCTGTTTTTT
CDR3aa: CASSGTGNTGELFF

v_gene: TRBV5-1
abundance: .
j_gene: TRBJ2-7
d_gene: TRBD2
CDR3nt: TGCGCCAGCAGCTTGGGGGCGGGGGGCAACTACGAGCAGTACTTC
CDR3aa: CASSLGAGGNYEQYF

v_gene: TRBV7-9
abundance: .
j_gene: TRBJ2-2
d_gene: .
CDR3nt: TGTGCCAGAACGGACGGGACGAACACCGGGGAGCTGTTTTTT
CDR3aa: CARTDGTNTGELFF

v_gene: TRBV7-2
abundance: .
j_gene: TRBJ1-1
d_gene: .
CDR3nt: TGTGCCAGCAGCTCGGACAGATTGAACACTGAAGCTTTCTTT
CDR3aa: CASSSDRLNTEAFF

v_gene: TRBV6-1
abundance: few
j_gene: TRBJ2-3
d_gene: TRBD1
CDR3nt: TGTGCCAGCAGGAGCGGGACAGGGTTTATGACGCAGTATTTT
CDR3aa: CASRSGTGFMTQYF

v_gene: TRBV11-3
abundance: .
j_gene: TRBJ2-3
d_gene: .
CDR3nt: TGTGCCAGCAGCACAGGGTTTAAAGATACGCAGTATTTT
CDR3aa: CASSTGFKDTQYF

v_gene: TRBV5-1
abundance: .
j_gene: TRBJ1-3
d_gene: .
CDR3nt: TGCGCCAGCAGCTTGATCGGTCTCAACTCTGGAAACACCATATATTTT
CDR3aa: CASSLIGLNSGNTIYF

v_gene: TRBV7-2
abundance: .
j_gene: TRBJ2-2
d_gene: TRBD1
CDR3nt: TGTGCCAGCACCGGCGGACAGGGGTACACCGGGGAGCTGTTTTTT
CDR3aa: CASTGGQGYTGELFF

v_gene: TRBV7-9
abundance: .
j_gene: TRBJ2-7
d_gene: .
CDR3nt: TGTGCCAGCAGCTTAAGGGGCGACTCCTACGAGCAGTACTTC
CDR3aa: CASSLRGDSYEQYF

v_gene: TRBV28
abundance: .
j_gene: TRBJ2-7
d_gene: TRBD1
CDR3nt: TGTGCCAGCAGTACAGGGGGATCCTCCTACGAGCAGTACTTC
CDR3aa: CASSTGGSSYEQYF

v_gene: TRBV5-1
abundance: .
j_gene: TRBJ1-6
d_gene: .
CDR3nt: TGCGCCAGCAGCTTGGTTTTCCCCGGGCCGGGAAATTCACCCCTCCACTTT
CDR3aa: CASSLVFPGPGNSPLHF

v_gene: TRBV30
abundance: .
j_gene: TRBJ1-1
d_gene: TRBD1
CDR3nt: TGTGCCTGGAGTTGGACAGGGAGGACTGAAGCTTTCTTT
CDR3aa: CAWSWTGRTEAFF

v_gene: TRBV6-1
abundance: .
j_gene: TRBJ2-7
d_gene: .
CDR3nt: TGTGCCAGCAGTCGAGGAGGGTACGAGCAGTACTTC
CDR3aa: CASSRGGYEQYF

v_gene: TRBV4-3
abundance: .
j_gene: TRBJ1-4
d_gene: .
CDR3nt: TGCGCCAGCAGCCAAGTCGGTAGACAAAGAACAACTAATGAAAAACTGTTTTTT
CDR3aa: CASSQVGRQRTTNEKLFF

v_gene: TRBV10-3
abundance: .
j_gene: TRBJ2-7
d_gene: .
CDR3nt: TGTGCCATCAGTGAGGGGACACTCTCCTACGAGCAGTACTTC
CDR3aa: CAISEGTLSYEQYF

v_gene: TRBV6-1
abundance: .
j_gene: TRBJ1-3
d_gene: TRBD1
CDR3nt: TGTGCCAGCAGTGAAACAGGGGCGTCGGGAAACACCATATATTTT
CDR3aa: CASSETGASGNTIYF

v_gene: TRBV6-5
abundance: .
j_gene: TRBJ2-7
d_gene: .
CDR3nt: TGTGCCAGCAGCCCTGGACAGTTCTCCTACGAGCAGTACTTC
CDR3aa: CASSPGQFSYEQYF

v_gene: TRBV11-2
abundance: once
j_gene: TRBJ1-1
d_gene: TRBD1
CDR3nt: TGTGCCAGCACCAGCTTTTCTCTAAAACGGACAGGGGTGCACACTGAAGCTTTCTTT
CDR3aa: CASTSFSLKRTGVHTEAFF